This T cell receptor (beta chain) was profiled in a study of blood T cells in healthy people across ages. The authors ran a second PCR of about 6 to 11 cycles using a sample-barcoded 5' primer and a J-beta primer mix. TCRdb reprocessed the 5' RACE reads with MiXCR, giving one entry per CDR3 protein. In the table there are roughly 1.6 million distinct CDR3 sequences, about 31% of which are singletons. Trimming removed 1 base at V and 0 bases at J, with 6 bases between. The CDR3 has 13 residues. Germline V gene lookup returns CDR1 DFQATT and CDR2 SNEGSKA (reference sequence). The sequence came from a woman in her thirties in good health. Sequencing was carried out using blood. This rearrangement joins TRBV20-1 to TRBJ1-2; D is ambiguous. CDR3 residues: CSARVQPNYGYTF. The CDR3 coding sequence is TGCAGTGCTAGAGTCCAGCCTAACTATGGCTACACCTTC.